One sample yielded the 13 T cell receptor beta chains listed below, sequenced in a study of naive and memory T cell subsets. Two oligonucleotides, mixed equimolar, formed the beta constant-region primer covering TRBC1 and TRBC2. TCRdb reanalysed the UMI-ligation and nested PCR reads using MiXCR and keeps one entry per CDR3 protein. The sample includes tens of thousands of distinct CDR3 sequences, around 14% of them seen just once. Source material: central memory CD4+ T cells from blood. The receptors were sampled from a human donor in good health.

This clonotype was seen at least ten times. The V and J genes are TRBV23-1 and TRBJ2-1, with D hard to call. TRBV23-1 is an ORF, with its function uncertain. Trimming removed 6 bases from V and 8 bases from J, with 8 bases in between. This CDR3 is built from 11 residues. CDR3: CASRPVDEQFF. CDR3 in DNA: TGCGCCAGCAGACCCGTGGATGAGCAGTTCTTC.

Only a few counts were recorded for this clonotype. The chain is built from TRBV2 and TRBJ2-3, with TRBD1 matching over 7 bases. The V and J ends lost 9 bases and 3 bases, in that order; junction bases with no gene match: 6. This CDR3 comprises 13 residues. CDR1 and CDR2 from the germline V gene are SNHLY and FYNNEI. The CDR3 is CARSTGTTDTQYF. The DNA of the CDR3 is TGTGCCAGGTCGACAGGGACAACAGATACGCAGTATTTT. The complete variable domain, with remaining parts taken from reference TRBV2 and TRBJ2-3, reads EPEVTQTPSHQVTQMGQEVILRCVPISNHLYFYWYRQILGQKVEFLVSFYNNEISEKSEIFDDQFSVERPDGSNFTLKIRSTKLEDSAMYFCARSTGTTDTQYFGPGTRLTVL.

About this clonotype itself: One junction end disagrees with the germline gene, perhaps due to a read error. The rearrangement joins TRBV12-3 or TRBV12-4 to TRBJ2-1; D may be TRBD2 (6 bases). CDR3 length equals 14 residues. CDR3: CASSLARTYNEQFF. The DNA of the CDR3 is TGTGCCAGCAGTCTAGCGAGAACCTACAATGAGCAGTTCTTC.

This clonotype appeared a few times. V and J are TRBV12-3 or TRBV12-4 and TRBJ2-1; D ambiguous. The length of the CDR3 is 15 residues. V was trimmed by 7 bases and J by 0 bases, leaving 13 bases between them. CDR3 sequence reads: CASTHTRSSYNEQFF. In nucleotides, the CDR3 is TGTGCCAGCACCCATACGAGGTCCTCCTACAATGAGCAGTTCTTC.

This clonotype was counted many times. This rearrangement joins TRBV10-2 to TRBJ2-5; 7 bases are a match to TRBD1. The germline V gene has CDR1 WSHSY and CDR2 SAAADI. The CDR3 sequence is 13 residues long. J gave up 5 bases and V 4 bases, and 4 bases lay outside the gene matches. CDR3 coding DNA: TGCGCCAGCAGTGTAAGGGGGCGGGAGACCCAGTACTTC. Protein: CASSVRGRETQYF.

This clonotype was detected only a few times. CDR3 sequence reads: CASSLRDPGRETQYF. DNA of the CDR3: TGCGCCAGCAGCCTCCGGGACCCGGGACGGGAGACCCAGTACTTC. This chain joins TRBV5-1 and TRBJ2-5; tentatively, D is TRBD1 or TRBD2 (5 bases each). The germline CDR1 and CDR2 sequences are SGHRS and YFSETQ. The CDR3 sequence is 15 residues long. Trimming took off 4 bases at V and 5 bases at J, with 18 bases between the two ends.

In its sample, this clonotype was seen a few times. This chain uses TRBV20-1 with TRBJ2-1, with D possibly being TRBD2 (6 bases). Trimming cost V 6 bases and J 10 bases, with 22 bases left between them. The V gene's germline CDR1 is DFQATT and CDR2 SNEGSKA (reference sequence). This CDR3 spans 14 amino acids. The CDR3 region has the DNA TGCAGTGCGAATCCGCCGGACGCGGGAAGGGAGCAGTTCTTC. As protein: CSANPPDAGREQFF.

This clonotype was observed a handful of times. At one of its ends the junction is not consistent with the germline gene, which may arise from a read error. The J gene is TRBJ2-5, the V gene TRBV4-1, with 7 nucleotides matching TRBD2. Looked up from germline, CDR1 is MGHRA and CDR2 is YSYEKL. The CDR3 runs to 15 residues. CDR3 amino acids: CASREWGTNGETHYF. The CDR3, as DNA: TGCGCCAGCAGGGAATGGGGGACTAATGGGGAGACCCACTACTTC.

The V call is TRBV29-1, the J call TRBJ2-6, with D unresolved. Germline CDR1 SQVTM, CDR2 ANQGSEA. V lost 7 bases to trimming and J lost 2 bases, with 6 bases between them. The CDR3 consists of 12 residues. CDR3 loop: CSAKTGANVLTF. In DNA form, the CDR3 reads TGCAGCGCTAAAACTGGGGCCAACGTCCTGACTTTC.

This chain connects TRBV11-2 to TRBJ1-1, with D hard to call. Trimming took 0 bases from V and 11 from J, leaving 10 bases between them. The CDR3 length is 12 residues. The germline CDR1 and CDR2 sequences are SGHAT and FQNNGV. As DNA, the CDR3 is TGTGCCAGCAGCTTAGATCGAGTAGGGGCTTTCTTT. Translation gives CASSLDRVGAFF.

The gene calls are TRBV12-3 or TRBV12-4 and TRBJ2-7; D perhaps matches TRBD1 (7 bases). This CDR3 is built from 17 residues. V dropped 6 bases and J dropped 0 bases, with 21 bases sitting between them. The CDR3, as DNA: TGTGCCAGCAGACCCGTACGCCAGGGGGGCGTCTCCTACGAGCAGTACTTC. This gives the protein CASRPVRQGGVSYEQYF.

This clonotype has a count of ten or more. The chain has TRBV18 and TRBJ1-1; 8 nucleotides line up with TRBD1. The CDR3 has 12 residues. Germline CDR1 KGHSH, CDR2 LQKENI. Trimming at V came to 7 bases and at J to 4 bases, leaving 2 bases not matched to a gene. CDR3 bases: TGTGCCAGCTTCACAGGGGGCACTGAAGCTTTCTTT. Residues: CASFTGGTEAFF.

CDR3 protein: CASSVGLDTEAFF. CDR3 coding DNA: TGTGCCAGCAGCGTCGGCCTGGACACTGAAGCTTTCTTT. V and J are TRBV6-6 and TRBJ1-1, with no clear D. This CDR3 is built from 13 residues. The germline V and J ends were trimmed by 6 bases and 3 bases, with 11 bases remaining between them. Germline V gene lookup returns CDR1 MNHNY and CDR2 SVGAGI (reference sequence).